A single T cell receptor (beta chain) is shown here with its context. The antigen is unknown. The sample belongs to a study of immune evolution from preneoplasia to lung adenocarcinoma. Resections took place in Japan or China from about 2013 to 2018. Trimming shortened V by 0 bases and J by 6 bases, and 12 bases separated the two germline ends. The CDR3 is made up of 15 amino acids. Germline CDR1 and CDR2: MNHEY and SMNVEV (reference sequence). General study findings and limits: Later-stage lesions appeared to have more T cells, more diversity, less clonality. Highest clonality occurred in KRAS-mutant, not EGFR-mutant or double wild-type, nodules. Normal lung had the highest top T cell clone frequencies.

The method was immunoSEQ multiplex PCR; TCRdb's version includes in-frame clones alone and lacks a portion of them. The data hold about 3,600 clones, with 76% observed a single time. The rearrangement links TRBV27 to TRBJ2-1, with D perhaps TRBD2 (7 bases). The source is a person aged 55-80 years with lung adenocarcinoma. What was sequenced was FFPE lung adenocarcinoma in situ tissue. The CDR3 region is CASSLSGGAFNEQFF. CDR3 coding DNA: TGTGCCAGCAGTTTATCGGGGGGGGCCTTCAATGAGCAGTTCTTC.